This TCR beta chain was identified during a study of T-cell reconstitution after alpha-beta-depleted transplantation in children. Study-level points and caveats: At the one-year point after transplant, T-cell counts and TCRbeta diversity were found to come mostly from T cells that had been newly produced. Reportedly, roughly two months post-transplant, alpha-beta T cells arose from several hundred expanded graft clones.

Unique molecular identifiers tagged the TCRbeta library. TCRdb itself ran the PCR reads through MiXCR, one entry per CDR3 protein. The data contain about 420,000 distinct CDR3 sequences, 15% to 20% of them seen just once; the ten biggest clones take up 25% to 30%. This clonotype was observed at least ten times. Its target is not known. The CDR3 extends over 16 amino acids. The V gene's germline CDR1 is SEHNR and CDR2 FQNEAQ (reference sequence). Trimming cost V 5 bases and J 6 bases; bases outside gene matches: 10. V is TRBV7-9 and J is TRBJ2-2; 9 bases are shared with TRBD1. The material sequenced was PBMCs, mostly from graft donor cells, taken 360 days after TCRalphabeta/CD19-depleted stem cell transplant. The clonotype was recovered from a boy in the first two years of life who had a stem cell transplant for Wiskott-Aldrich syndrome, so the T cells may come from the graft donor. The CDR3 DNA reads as TGTGCCAGCAGCCTCAGGGACAGGGTCGATTCCGGGGAGCTGTTTTTT. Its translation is CASSLRDRVDSGELFF.